Below, 10 T cell receptor beta chains from the same sample are listed, as sequenced in a study of T cell responses to AZD1222 COVID-19 vaccine. The method was immunoSEQ multiplex PCR; TCRdb's version includes in-frame clones alone and lacks a portion of them. The sample carries 90,000 to 150,000 clones, more than 75% recorded once. The starting material was peripheral blood, obtained on day 0 of AZD1222 vaccination. Source of these receptors: an adult in good health.

The rearrangement links TRBV21-1 to TRBJ2-7; the D call in the table, TRBD1, was not verified against the DNA. TRBV21-1 is noted as a pseudogene. The CDR3 length is 20 residues. The CDR3 region is CASSKESIGGQNSPHYEQYF. For the CDR3, the DNA is TGTGCCAGCAGCAAAGAGTCGATTGGGGGACAGAATTCTCCCCACTACGAGCAGTACTTC.

The chain is built from TRBV28 and TRBJ2-7; unclear D gene. Germline V gene lookup returns CDR1 MDHEN and CDR2 SYDVKM. The CDR3 runs to 15 residues. Between the trimmed V and J ends, which lost 3 bases and 2 bases, there was a span of 14 bases. The CDR3 spells CASSFRTQGTYEQYF. The CDR3 DNA follows: TGTGCCAGCAGTTTCCGGACGCAAGGAACCTACGAGCAGTACTTC.

The chain uses TRBV7-9 and TRBJ2-7; 7 nucleotides agree with TRBD2. There are 14 residues in the CDR3. Looked up from germline, CDR1 is SEHNR and CDR2 is FQNEAQ (reference sequence). V trimming: 0 bases; J trimming: 7 bases; junction bases outside the gene matches: 6. The chain's CDR3 is CASSLAGGPGEQYF. In DNA, the CDR3 is TGTGCCAGCAGCTTAGCGGGAGGGCCAGGAGAGCAGTACTTC.

Here the CDR3 DNA reads TGTGCCAGCAGCTCCGAGCGGGAGGGCCAACATACGCAGTATTTT. Its translation: CASSSEREGQHTQYF. The rearrangement links TRBV11-1 to TRBJ2-3; TRBD2 agrees at 10 bases. Germline V lookup: CDR1 SGHAT, CDR2 FQDESV (reference sequence). CDR3 length: 15 residues. Trimming removed 4 bases from V and 7 bases from J; junction bases left unmatched: 8.

This sequence joins TRBV28 and TRBJ1-5, with 9 bases that match TRBD1. Germline CDR1 reads MDHEN; CDR2 reads SYDVKM. With 5 bases clipped from V and 5 bases from J, the junction kept 7 bases outside the gene matches. CDR3 length: 15 amino acids. The CDR3 protein is CASSPGTGSYQPQHF. The CDR3, as DNA: TGTGCCAGCAGTCCCGGGACAGGGAGTTATCAGCCCCAGCATTTT. The full variable domain, rest sourced from reference TRBV28 and TRBJ1-5, is DVKVTQSSRYLVKRTGEKVFLECVQDMDHENMFWYRQDPGLGLRLIYFSYDVKMKEKGDIPEGYSVSREKKERFSLILESASTNQTSMYLCASSPGTGSYQPQHFGDGTRLSIL.

The gene calls are TRBV4-2 and TRBJ1-6, with D uncertain. CDR3 length equals 12 residues. The V and J ends lost 1 base and 13 bases respectively, with 8 bases between them. The germline V gene has CDR1 LGHNA and CDR2 YNFKEQ. Here the CDR3 reads CASSQAAGPLHF. The CDR3 nucleotides are TGTGCCAGCAGCCAAGCGGCCGGTCCCCTCCACTTT.

This rearrangement joins TRBV28 to TRBJ2-1; TRBD2 agrees at 11 bases. The CDR3 covers 17 residues. V lost 4 bases, J lost 6 bases, and 11 bases stayed unmatched. Per germline, CDR1 MDHEN and CDR2 SYDVKM. In DNA, the CDR3 is TGTGCCAGCAGTTGGCGTAGAGCTAGCGGGAGGTCCAATGAGCAGTTCTTC. Protein: CASSWRRASGRSNEQFF.

V and J are TRBV19 and TRBJ1-3, with D uncertain. In germline, CDR1 is LNHDA, CDR2 SQIVND (reference sequence). Trimming stripped 5 bases from V and 0 bases from J, with 11 bases between. The CDR3 runs to 15 residues. The chain's CDR3 is CASSFGPSSGNTIYF. Here the CDR3 DNA reads TGTGCCAGTAGTTTCGGACCGAGCTCTGGAAACACCATATATTTT.

This chain joins TRBV15 and TRBJ1-5; possibly TRBD1 for D (5 bases). V lost 4 bases and J 3 bases, leaving 10 bases between the germline ends. Germline V CDR1 and CDR2: LNHNV, YYDKDF (reference sequence). This CDR3 has 14 residues. The CDR3 loop reads CATSTGTLNQPQHF. In DNA, the CDR3 is TGTGCCACCAGCACAGGGACCCTCAATCAGCCCCAGCATTTT.

The chain couples TRBV2 to TRBJ2-5, with 8 positions matching TRBD2. CDR1 is SNHLY, CDR2 FYNNEI, per germline. Trimming removed 8 bases from V and 3 bases from J; junction bases left unmatched: 5. This CDR3 contains 13 residues. The DNA for the CDR3 is TGTGCCAGCTGCGGGGGGCAGAAAGAGACCCAGTACTTC. It specifies CASCGGQKETQYF.